Each of the 17 T cell receptor beta chains below was sequenced from the same sample in a study of early T cells in non-severe SARS-CoV-2 infection. MiXCR, run by TCRdb on the 5' RACE reads, gives a single entry per CDR3 protein. The table has tens of thousands of distinct CDR3 sequences, 6.5% to 7.5% seen once. The specimen comprised whole blood, sampled at baseline. The source is an adult who was a healthcare worker with PCR-confirmed SARS-CoV-2 infection or an uninfected control (not recorded which).

This clonotype has at least ten counts. J is TRBJ2-1 and V is TRBV20-1; D gene ambiguous. The CDR3 loop spans 14 amino acids. In germline, CDR1 is DFQATT, CDR2 SNEGSKA (reference sequence). V lost 3 bases to trimming and J lost 8 bases, with 17 bases between them. DNA of the CDR3: TGCAGTGCTAGTTACGGTACTGCAGGATATGAGCAGTTCTTC. This translates into CSASYGTAGYEQFF.

This clonotype was counted at least ten times. The chain carries TRBV12-3 or TRBV12-4 and TRBJ1-5; D gene unclear. Trimming took off 3 bases at V and 0 bases at J, with 3 bases between the two ends. The CDR3 extends over 13 amino acids. The CDR3: CASSFTSNQPQHF. Written as DNA, the CDR3 is TGTGCCAGCAGTTTTACTAGCAATCAGCCCCAGCATTTT.

The chain carries TRBV12-3 or TRBV12-4 and TRBJ2-2; the D gene is possibly TRBD1 (6 bases). Trimming stripped 4 bases from V and 0 bases from J, with 9 bases between. The CDR3 runs 15 residues. The CDR3 DNA follows: TGTGCCAGCAGTTCCGGGACACCGAACACCGGGGAGCTGTTTTTT. This sequence encodes CASSSGTPNTGELFF.

This clonotype was counted many times. The chain carries TRBV28 and TRBJ2-5; D is unclear. V was pared by 5 bases and J by 2 bases, with 12 bases between. The CDR3 contains 14 residues. Germline lookup yields CDR1 MDHEN and CDR2 SYDVKM. Here the CDR3 DNA reads TGTGCCAGCAGTCCTATTTCTGAACAAGAGACCCAGTACTTC. Its translation is CASSPISEQETQYF.

This clonotype was counted between two and nine times. The V gene is TRBV21-1, the J gene TRBJ2-7; the D call TRBD1 from the table was never checked on the DNA. TRBV21-1 is listed as a pseudogene. This CDR3 is built from 13 residues. CDR3 nucleotides: TGTGCCAGCAGCAAAGGGACAGTGTTCGAGCAGTACTTC. This translates into CASSKGTVFEQYF.

The chain joins TRBV19 to TRBJ2-1; TRBD2 matches 11 bases. The V and J ends lost 5 bases and 10 bases, in that order; junction bases with no gene match: 13. The V gene's germline CDR1 is LNHDA and CDR2 SQIVND (reference sequence). This CDR3 is built from 16 residues. The CDR3 bases are TGTGCCAGTAGTTCCCTCGTAGCGGGGGGGCCGTGGGAGCAGTTCTTC. This encodes CASSSLVAGGPWEQFF.

In its sample, this clonotype was seen many times. The CDR3, as DNA: TGTGCCAGCCCCACCCAGGGAGACAGGGTCGTTACCGGGGAGCTGTTTTTT. This sequence encodes CASPTQGDRVVTGELFF. V usage is TRBV25-1 and J usage is TRBJ2-2; 7 bases line up with TRBD1. V gave up 8 bases and J gave up 5 bases; unmatched junction bases: 17. Germline assignment: CDR1 MGHDK and CDR2 SYGVNS. This CDR3 spans 17 amino acids.

This clonotype has more than one count but fewer than ten. The V call is TRBV4-3, the J call TRBJ1-1; 9 bases are shared with TRBD1. Per the germline V gene, CDR1 is LGHNA and CDR2 is YSLEER. The CDR3 runs 15 residues. Trimming took 3 bases from V and 3 from J; bases not matched to a gene: 5. In nucleotides, the CDR3 is TGCGCCAGCAGCCAGGGGACAGGGAGGGACACTGAAGCTTTCTTT. Translated: CASSQGTGRDTEAFF.

This clonotype was seen repeatedly, ten times or more. The chain joins TRBV12-3 or TRBV12-4 to TRBJ2-1; 9 nucleotides line up with TRBD2. The CDR3 spans 16 residues. The V segment lost 2 bases and the J segment 7 bases; nucleotides outside the gene matches: 9. DNA of the CDR3: TGTGCCAGCAGTTTAACACAGGGACTAGCTGGGAATGAGCAGTTCTTC. Amino acids: CASSLTQGLAGNEQFF.

This clonotype was counted ten times or more. The chain couples TRBV10-3 to TRBJ2-5; D is perhaps TRBD1 (7 bases). The CDR3 consists of 13 residues. CDR1 and CDR2 (germline): ENHRY, SYGVKD. V was trimmed by 7 bases and J by 2 bases, leaving 11 bases between them. The DNA of the CDR3 is TGTGCCATCAAGGGGGGACAGCAAGAGACCCAGTACTTC. Protein product: CAIKGGQQETQYF.

This clonotype turned up a few times. The V and J genes are TRBV29-1 and TRBJ1-2; 7 nucleotides agree with TRBD1. CDR1 and CDR2 from the germline V gene are SQVTM and ANQGSEA. The V and J ends lost 8 bases and 6 bases, in that order; junction bases with no gene match: 12. CDR3 length: 13 residues. CDR3 sequence (DNA): TGCAGCTCACTGGAGACAGGGAAGGATGGCTACACCTTC. Translating it yields CSSLETGKDGYTF.

This clonotype has only a few counts. The gene calls are TRBV20-1 and TRBJ1-1, with D perhaps matching TRBD1 (5 bases). CDR1 and CDR2 (germline): DFQATT, SNEGSKA (reference sequence). The CDR3 totals 12 residues. This CDR3 is CRGGQIGSEAFF. In nucleotides, the CDR3 is TGCAGGGGGGGTCAGATAGGCTCTGAAGCTTTCTTT.

This clonotype was detected many times. The CDR3 nucleotides are TGTGCCAGCAGCGGTTGGGCCAAAGATACGCAGTATTTT. Amino acids: CASSGWAKDTQYF. The V call is TRBV2, the J call TRBJ2-3; D gene ambiguous. Trimming removed 6 bases from V and 5 bases from J, with 12 bases in between. Germline loops: CDR1 SNHLY, CDR2 FYNNEI. This CDR3 comprises 13 residues.

This clonotype came up many times. This chain links TRBV20-1 with TRBJ1-6; 10 bases match TRBD1. V was clipped by 0 bases and J by 7 bases; unmatched bases: 6. The CDR3 totals 16 residues. From germline, CDR1 is DFQATT and CDR2 SNEGSKA (reference sequence). The CDR3: CSARDPTGGGNSPLHF. In DNA, the CDR3 is TGCAGTGCTAGAGATCCGACAGGGGGCGGGAATTCACCCCTCCACTTT.

This clonotype was observed a handful of times. The chain links TRBV7-6 to TRBJ2-3; D not certain. Looked up from germline, CDR1 is SGHVS and CDR2 is FNYEAQ. The CDR3 runs 15 residues. V was trimmed by 2 bases and J by 2 bases, leaving 11 bases between them. As DNA, the CDR3 is TGTGCCAGCAGCTTACTCGGGCAGACCACAGATACGCAGTATTTT. This translates into CASSLLGQTTDTQYF.

This clonotype was recorded many times. The chain carries TRBV6-5 and TRBJ1-2; D is possibly TRBD1 (6 bases). The CDR3 is 14 amino acids. V was shortened by 5 bases and J by 8 bases, with 18 bases between the two germline ends. CDR1 is MNHEY and CDR2 is SVGAGI in the germline V gene. The CDR3 DNA reads as TGTGCCAGCAGTAAGCAGCCCACAGGGAGAGGCTACACCTTC. Amino acid sequence: CASSKQPTGRGYTF.

This clonotype was recorded many times. The V gene is TRBV7-9, the J gene TRBJ1-5; D perhaps matches TRBD1 (5 bases). Trimming took 3 bases from V and 5 from J, leaving 8 bases between them. This CDR3 contains 13 residues. Germline V gene lookup returns CDR1 SEHNR and CDR2 FQNEAQ (reference sequence). The CDR3 spells CASSFQGDQPQHF. In DNA form, the CDR3 reads TGTGCCAGCAGCTTCCAGGGAGATCAGCCCCAGCATTTT.